The 9 T cell receptor beta chains below come from one sample, sequenced in a study of regulatory T cells in long-lasting Graves disease. Specified time point: newly diagnosed GD, antithyroid drugs for less than 3 months. From RNA extracted from PBMCs, the TCR library was made. Arm-PCR of CDR3 regions with iRepertoire HTBI primers generated TCR beta libraries. From the multiplex PCR reads, TCRdb called clonotypes with MiXCR, one entry per CDR3 protein. This sample carries 300,000 to 400,000 distinct CDR3 sequences, roughly a sixth of them seen once, and the ten largest clones take 22%. The sample was peripheral blood mononuclear cells (PBMCs), taken at new diagnosis, from a patient treated with antithyroid drugs. The receptors shown here come from a female donor with Graves disease.

Remarks on this clonotype: The junction shows a germline mismatch at one end, possibly a read error. V usage is TRBV3-1 and J usage is TRBJ1-1; 7 positions agree with TRBD1. The CDR3 has 15 amino acids. The germline V gene encodes CDR1 LGHDT and CDR2 YNNKEL (reference sequence). DNA of the CDR3: TGTACCAGCAGCGATACAGGGGCGGGGAGCACTGAAGCTTTCTTT. Its translation is CTSSDTGAGSTEAFF.

The sample holds many counts of this clonotype. V is TRBV5-5 and J is TRBJ2-1; D may be TRBD1 (6 bases). Looked up from germline, CDR1 is SGHKS and CDR2 is YYEKEE (reference sequence). The CDR3 has 16 amino acids. V was pared by 4 bases and J by 8 bases, with 22 bases between. CDR3: CASSHLQGRSWHEQFF. The CDR3 coding sequence is TGTGCCAGCAGCCACCTACAGGGTAGGTCTTGGCATGAGCAGTTCTTC.

Ten or more counts support this clonotype. The chain joins TRBV7-9 to TRBJ1-4; D is unresolved. The CDR3 sequence is 14 residues long. From germline, CDR1 is SEHNR and CDR2 FQNEAQ (reference sequence). Trimming removed 5 bases from V and 8 bases from J, with 15 bases in between. The CDR3 sequence: CASSPAYEAEKLFF. Written as DNA, the CDR3 is TGTGCCAGCAGCCCCGCTTATGAGGCAGAAAAACTGTTTTTT.

The rearrangement joins TRBV9 to TRBJ2-7; D may be TRBD1 or TRBD2 (6 bases each). This CDR3 has 13 residues. CDR1 is SGDLS and CDR2 is YYNGEE in the germline V gene. Between the trimmed V and J ends, which lost 3 bases and 2 bases, there was a span of 9 bases. Here the CDR3 reads CASSGGGTYEQYF. DNA for the CDR3: TGTGCCAGCAGCGGAGGGGGGACCTACGAGCAGTACTTC.

At least ten counts were recorded for this clonotype. The J gene is TRBJ2-1, the V gene TRBV2; no reliable D call. This CDR3 has 11 amino acids. Per germline, CDR1 SNHLY and CDR2 FYNNEI. Trimming removed 6 bases from V and 6 bases from J, with 6 bases in between. CDR3 loop: CASSGFNEQFF. The DNA of the CDR3 is TGTGCCAGCAGCGGCTTCAATGAGCAGTTCTTC.

This clonotype appeared many times. The genes are TRBV24-1 and TRBJ1-5, with 10 positions matching TRBD1. The CDR3 is made up of 16 amino acids. V lost 1 base and J lost 5; bases outside the gene matches: 4. Germline V gene lookup returns CDR1 KGHDR and CDR2 SFDVKD. Written as DNA, the CDR3 is TGTGCCACCAGTGATTTTTCCGGACAGGGGGATCAGCCCCAGCATTTT. Protein product: CATSDFSGQGDQPQHF.

This clonotype was seen repeatedly, ten times or more. The chain joins TRBV5-5 to TRBJ2-7; a possible D gene is TRBD1 (5 bases). Germline values: CDR1 SGHKS, CDR2 YYEKEE (reference sequence). CDR3 length: 13 amino acids. The ends were cut back, 0 bases at V and 3 bases at J, with 7 bases in the middle. CDR3 coding DNA: TGTGCCAGCAGCTTGGAGGGGAACTACGAGCAGTACTTC. This codes for CASSLEGNYEQYF.

This clonotype was observed many times. The V and J genes are TRBV2 and TRBJ2-7; TRBD2 matches 12 bases. V shed 7 bases and J 2 bases; nucleotides not matched to a gene: 6. The CDR3 totals 15 residues. Germline CDR1 SNHLY, CDR2 FYNNEI. The CDR3 nucleotides read TGTGCCAGCAATCGACTAGCGGGAGCACCCTACGAGCAGTACTTC. This encodes CASNRLAGAPYEQYF.

This clonotype was seen only once. The rearrangement uses TRBV28 and TRBJ2-7, with TRBD2 matching over 7 bases. The germline CDR1 and CDR2 sequences are MDHEN and SYDVKM. J lost 2 bases, V lost 6 bases, and 10 bases had no gene match. The CDR3 contains 15 residues. In DNA, the CDR3 is TGTGCCAGCAGCCCCGTGGCGGGAGACCCCTACGAGCAGTACTTC. It encodes CASSPVAGDPYEQYF.